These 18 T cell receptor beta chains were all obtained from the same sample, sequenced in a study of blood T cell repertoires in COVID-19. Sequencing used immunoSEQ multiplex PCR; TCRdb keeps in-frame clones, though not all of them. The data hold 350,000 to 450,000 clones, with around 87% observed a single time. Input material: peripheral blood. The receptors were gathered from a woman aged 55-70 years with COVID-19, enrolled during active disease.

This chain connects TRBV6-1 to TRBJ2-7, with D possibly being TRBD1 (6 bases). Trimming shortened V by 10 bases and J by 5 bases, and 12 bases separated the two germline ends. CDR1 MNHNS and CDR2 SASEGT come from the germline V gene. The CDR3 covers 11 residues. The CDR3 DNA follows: TGTGCCACGTCTCAGGGGAACGAGCAGTACTTC. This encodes CATSQGNEQYF.

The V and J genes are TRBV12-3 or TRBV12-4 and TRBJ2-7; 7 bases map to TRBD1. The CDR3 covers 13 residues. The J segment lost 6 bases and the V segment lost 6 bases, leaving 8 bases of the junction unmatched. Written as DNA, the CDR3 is TGTGCCAGCAGCAAACAGGGGTTGAGCGAGCAGTACTTC. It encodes CASSKQGLSEQYF.

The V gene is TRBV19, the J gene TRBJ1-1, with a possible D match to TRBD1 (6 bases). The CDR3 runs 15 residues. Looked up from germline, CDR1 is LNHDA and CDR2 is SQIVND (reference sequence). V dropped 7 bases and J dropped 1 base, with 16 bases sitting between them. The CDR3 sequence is CASIQRGGPNTEAFF. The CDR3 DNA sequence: TGTGCCAGTATCCAAAGGGGGGGCCCGAACACTGAAGCTTTCTTT.

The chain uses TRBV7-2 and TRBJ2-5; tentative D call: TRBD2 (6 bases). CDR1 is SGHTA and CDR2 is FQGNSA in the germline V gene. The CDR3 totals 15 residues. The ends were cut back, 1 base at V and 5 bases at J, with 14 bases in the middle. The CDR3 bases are TGTGCCAGCAGCTTAGGGGGACTGCCCGGGGAGACCCAGTACTTC. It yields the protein CASSLGGLPGETQYF.

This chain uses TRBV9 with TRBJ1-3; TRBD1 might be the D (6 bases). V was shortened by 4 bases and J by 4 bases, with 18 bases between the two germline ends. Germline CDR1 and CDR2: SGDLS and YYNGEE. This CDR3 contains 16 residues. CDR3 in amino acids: CASSPRGGVGGNTIYF. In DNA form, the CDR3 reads TGTGCCAGCAGCCCCCGGGGGGGCGTAGGAGGAAACACCATATATTTT. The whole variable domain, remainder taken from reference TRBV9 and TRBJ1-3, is DSGVTQTPKHLITATGQRVTLRCSPRSGDLSVYWYQQSLDQGLQFLIQYYNGEERAKGNILERFSAQQFPDLHSELNLSSLELGDSALYFCASSPRGGVGGNTIYFGEGSWLTVV.

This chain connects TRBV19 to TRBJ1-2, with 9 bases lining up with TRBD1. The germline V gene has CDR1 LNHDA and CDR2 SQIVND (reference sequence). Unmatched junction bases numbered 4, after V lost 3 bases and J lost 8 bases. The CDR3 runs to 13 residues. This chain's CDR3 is CASSMLGTGGYTF. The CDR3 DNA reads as TGTGCCAGTAGTATGCTCGGGACAGGGGGCTACACCTTC.

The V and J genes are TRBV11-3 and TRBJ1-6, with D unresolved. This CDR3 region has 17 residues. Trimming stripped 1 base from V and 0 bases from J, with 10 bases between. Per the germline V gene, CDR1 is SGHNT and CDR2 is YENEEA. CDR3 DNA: TGTGCCAGCAGCTTAGGAGGGCTGAGCTCCTATAATTCACCCCTCCACTTT. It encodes CASSLGGLSSYNSPLHF.

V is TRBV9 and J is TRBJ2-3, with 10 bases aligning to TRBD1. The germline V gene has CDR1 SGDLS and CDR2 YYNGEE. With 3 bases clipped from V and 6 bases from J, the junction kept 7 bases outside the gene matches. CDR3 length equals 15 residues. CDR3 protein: CASSEAGQGSDTQYF. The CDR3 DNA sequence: TGTGCCAGCAGCGAAGCGGGACAGGGGTCGGATACGCAGTATTTT.

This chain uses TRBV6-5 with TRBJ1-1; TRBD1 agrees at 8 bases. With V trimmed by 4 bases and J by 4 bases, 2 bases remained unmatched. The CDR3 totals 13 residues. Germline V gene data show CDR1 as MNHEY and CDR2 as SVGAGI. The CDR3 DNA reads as TGTGCCAGCAGTTGGGGACAGGCCACTGAAGCTTTCTTT. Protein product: CASSWGQATEAFF.

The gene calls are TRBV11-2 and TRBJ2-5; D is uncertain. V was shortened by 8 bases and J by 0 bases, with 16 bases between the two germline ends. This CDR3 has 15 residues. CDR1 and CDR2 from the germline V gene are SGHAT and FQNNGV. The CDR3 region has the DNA TGTGCCAGCTCCCCCGGAAGACTGCACCAAGAGACCCAGTACTTC. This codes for CASSPGRLHQETQYF.

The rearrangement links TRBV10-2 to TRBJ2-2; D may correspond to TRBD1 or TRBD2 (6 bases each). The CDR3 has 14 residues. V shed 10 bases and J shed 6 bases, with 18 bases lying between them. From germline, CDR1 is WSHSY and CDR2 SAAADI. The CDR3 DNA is TGCGCCACCAATGAGGGGGGCGTGGCCGGGGAGCTGTTTTTT. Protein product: CATNEGGVAGELFF.

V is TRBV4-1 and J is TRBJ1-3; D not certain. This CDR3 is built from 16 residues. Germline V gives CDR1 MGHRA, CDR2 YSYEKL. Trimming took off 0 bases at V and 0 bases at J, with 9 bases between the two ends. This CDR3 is CASSQEAGLSGNTIYF. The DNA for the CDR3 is TGCGCCAGCAGCCAAGAGGCCGGACTCTCTGGAAACACCATATATTTT.

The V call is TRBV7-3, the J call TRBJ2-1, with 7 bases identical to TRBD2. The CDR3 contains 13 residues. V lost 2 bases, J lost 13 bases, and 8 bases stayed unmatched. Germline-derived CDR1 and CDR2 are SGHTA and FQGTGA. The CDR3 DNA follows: TGTGCCAGCAGCTTAGGGACTACCTCTCACCAGTTCTTC. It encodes CASSLGTTSHQFF. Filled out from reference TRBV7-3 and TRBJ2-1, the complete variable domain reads GAGVSQTPSNKVTEKGKYVELRCDPISGHTALYWYRQSLGQGPEFLIYFQGTGAADDSGLPNDRFFAVRPEGSVSTLKIQRTERGDSAVYLCASSLGTTSHQFFGPGTRLTVL.

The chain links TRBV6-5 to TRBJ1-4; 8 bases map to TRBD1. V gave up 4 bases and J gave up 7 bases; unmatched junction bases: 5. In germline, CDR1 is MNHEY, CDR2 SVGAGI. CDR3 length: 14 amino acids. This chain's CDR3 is CASSSRGPREKLFF. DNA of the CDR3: TGTGCCAGCAGTTCCAGGGGGCCTCGTGAAAAACTGTTTTTT.

The CDR3 here is CASRRGETTGELFF. Written as DNA, the CDR3 is TGTGCCAGCAGGCGGGGGGAAACCACCGGGGAGCTGTTTTTT. The chain employs TRBV6-5 and TRBJ2-2; 8 positions match TRBD2. This CDR3 is 14 amino acids long. Germline V gene lookup returns CDR1 MNHEY and CDR2 SVGAGI. Trimming at V came to 6 bases and at J to 4 bases, leaving 4 bases not matched to a gene.

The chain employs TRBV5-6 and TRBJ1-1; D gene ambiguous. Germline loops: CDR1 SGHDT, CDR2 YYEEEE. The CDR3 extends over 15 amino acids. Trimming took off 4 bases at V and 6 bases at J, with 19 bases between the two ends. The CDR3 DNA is TGTGCCAGCAGCCGGGGAGGGAGTCGGTGGGCTGAAGCTTTCTTT. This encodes CASSRGGSRWAEAFF.

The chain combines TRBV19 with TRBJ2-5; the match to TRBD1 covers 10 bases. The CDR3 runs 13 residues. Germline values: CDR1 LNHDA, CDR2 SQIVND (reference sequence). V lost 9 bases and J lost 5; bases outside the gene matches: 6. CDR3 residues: CASAGTGVETQYF. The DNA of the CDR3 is TGTGCCAGCGCCGGGACAGGGGTCGAGACCCAGTACTTC.

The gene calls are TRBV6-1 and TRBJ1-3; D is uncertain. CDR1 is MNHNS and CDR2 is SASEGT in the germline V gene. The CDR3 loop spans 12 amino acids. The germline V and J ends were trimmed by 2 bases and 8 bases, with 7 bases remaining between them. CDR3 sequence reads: CASSELEDTIYF. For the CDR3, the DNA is TGTGCCAGCAGTGAACTTGAGGACACCATATATTTT.